This TCR beta chain stems from a study of T cells in Graves' hyperthyroidism and ophthalmopathy. Study-wide points: Blood also contained most expanded thyroid clonotypes above 0.001. A 13 V-J model separated ophthalmopathy from stable hyperthyroidism.

Authors of the study amplified TCR beta CDR3 regions from RNA transcripts. The HTBI primer set was used in a first-round RT-PCR of the TCR CDR3. TCRdb reprocessed the multiplex PCR reads via MiXCR and lists one record per CDR3 protein. The profile covers about half a million distinct CDR3 sequences, with just under 20% appearing a single time and 40% to 50% taken by the ten largest. There are many counts of this clonotype. Its target is not known. Ophthalmopathy patients all had a Clinical Activity Score of at least 3, a NOSPECS grade of at least 4 and disease under 3 months old. The PBMCs had their origin in more than 9.5 ml of fresh peripheral blood. Germline values: CDR1 MNHNS, CDR2 SASEGT. CDR3 length equals 12 residues. Deletions cut 8 bases from V and 5 bases from J, with 12 bases between.

The chain links TRBV6-1 to TRBJ2-5; TRBD1 or TRBD2 may be the D gene (6 bases each). This clonotype was sampled from a man aged 40-50 years with Graves' ophthalmopathy. Input material: blood. The chain's CDR3 is CASRGGGETQYF. DNA for the CDR3: TGTGCCAGCCGTGGAGGGGGGGAGACCCAGTACTTC.